The 26 T cell receptor beta chains below come from one sample, sequenced in a study of Ad26.COV2.S vaccination and SARS-CoV-2 variants. Libraries were prepared by immunoSEQ multiplex PCR; TCRdb keeps only in-frame clonotypes and omits some of them. The data hold 85,000 to 120,000 clones, with around 80% observed a single time. This specimen consisted of peripheral blood, obtained after recovery from COVID-19. These receptors all stem from a human donor who had recovered from COVID-19.

The chain joins TRBV11-2 to TRBJ2-7; D is ambiguous. With 3 bases removed from V and 3 bases from J, the gap between germline ends came to 6 bases. CDR1 is SGHAT, CDR2 FQNNGV, per germline. The CDR3 runs to 12 residues. The CDR3 DNA reads TGTGCCAGCAGCTTTTCAGGCTACGAGCAGTACTTC. It is translated as CASSFSGYEQYF.

The gene calls are TRBV5-5 and TRBJ2-7; D is unresolved. The CDR3 runs 12 residues. The ends were cut back, 2 bases at V and 2 bases at J, with 5 bases in the middle. Per germline, CDR1 SGHKS and CDR2 YYEKEE (reference sequence). CDR3 in DNA: TGTGCCAGCAGCTTAGTCCCCTACGAGCAGTACTTC. Amino acids: CASSLVPYEQYF.

V is TRBV10-3 and J is TRBJ2-1; 10 bases align to TRBD2. From germline, CDR1 is ENHRY and CDR2 SYGVKD. With V trimmed by 4 bases and J by 5 bases, 5 bases remained unmatched. The CDR3 length is 15 residues. The CDR3 DNA reads TGTGCCATCAGTGTTGAGCGGGGGGGCAACAATGAGCAGTTCTTC. It translates to CAISVERGGNNEQFF.

The chain combines TRBV19 with TRBJ1-2; D unresolved. The CDR3 has 13 amino acids. Germline V gives CDR1 LNHDA, CDR2 SQIVND (reference sequence). Trimming took off 5 bases at V and 3 bases at J, with 10 bases between the two ends. The CDR3: CASSGSRHYGYTF. The CDR3 DNA reads as TGTGCCAGTAGTGGATCTCGGCACTATGGCTACACCTTC. The full variable domain, rest sourced from reference TRBV19 and TRBJ1-2, is DGGITQSPKYLFRKEGQNVTLSCEQNLNHDAMYWYRQDPGQGLRLIYYSQIVNDFQKGDIAEGYSVSREKKESFPLTVTSAQKNPTAFYLCASSGSRHYGYTFGSGTRLTVV.

The chain couples TRBV7-9 to TRBJ1-1, with unresolved D. The CDR3 consists of 15 residues. Trimming left V 1 base short and J 5 bases short, with 14 bases between. Germline V lookup: CDR1 SEHNR, CDR2 FQNEAQ (reference sequence). CDR3: CASSLGSGVGTEAFF. The DNA of the CDR3 is TGTGCCAGCAGCTTAGGAAGCGGGGTGGGGACTGAAGCTTTCTTT.

The CDR3 DNA sequence: TGTGCCAGCAGTTTAGAGAGCGGGGCAGATACGCAGTATTTT. This encodes CASSLESGADTQYF. This rearrangement joins TRBV28 to TRBJ2-3, with TRBD2 identical over 7 bases. Germline assignment: CDR1 MDHEN and CDR2 SYDVKM. The V gene end was trimmed by 2 bases and the J gene end by 4 bases; junction bases not matched to a gene: 3. The CDR3 runs to 14 residues.

The chain has TRBV10-3 and TRBJ1-5; 7 bases agree with TRBD1. The CDR3 sequence is 14 residues long. Looked up from germline, CDR1 is ENHRY and CDR2 is SYGVKD. After removal of 0 bases from V and 4 bases from J, the junction contained 0 bases not matched to a gene. For the CDR3, the DNA is TGTGCCATCAGTGAGTCACAGGGGAATCAGCCCCAGCATTTT. This codes for CAISESQGNQPQHF.

This chain joins TRBV24-1 and TRBJ2-5; no reliable D call. The CDR3 loop spans 15 amino acids. Germline-derived CDR1 and CDR2 are KGHDR and SFDVKD. V was clipped by 5 bases and J by 4 bases, with 16 bases between them. The CDR3, as DNA: TGTGCCACCAGTGTTATTAAGGGTTTTGGAGAGACCCAGTACTTC. Translation: CATSVIKGFGETQYF.

This rearrangement joins TRBV19 to TRBJ2-2; TRBD1 is a possible D gene (7 bases). There are 14 residues in the CDR3. Deletions cut 6 bases from V and 11 bases from J, with 19 bases between. Germline CDR1 LNHDA, CDR2 SQIVND (reference sequence). The DNA of the CDR3 is TGTGCCAGTAGCCCACCAGGGGGGAGCGGCGAGCTGTTTTTT. Protein product: CASSPPGGSGELFF.

The chain has TRBV7-2 and TRBJ2-5, with 8 bases lining up with TRBD1. With V trimmed by 5 bases and J by 5 bases, 4 bases remained unmatched. Germline CDR1 reads SGHTA; CDR2 reads FQGNSA. CDR3 length equals 13 residues. CDR3 bases: TGTGCCAGCAGCGGCCGGACAGGGGAGACCCAGTACTTC. Amino acid sequence: CASSGRTGETQYF. Looking up the rest from reference TRBV7-2 and TRBJ2-5 gives the full variable domain: GAGVSQSPSNKVTEKGKDVELRCDPISGHTALYWYRQSLGQGLEFLIYFQGNSAPDKSGLPSDRFSAERTGGSVSTLTIQRTQQEDSAVYLCASSGRTGETQYFGPGTRLLVL.

V is TRBV6-5 and J is TRBJ2-2, with 10 bases fitting TRBD1. Trimming cost V 5 bases and J 7 bases; bases outside gene matches: 7. The CDR3 totals 15 residues. The germline gives CDR1 MNHEY, CDR2 SVGAGI. CDR3 protein: CASSRQGQGIGELFF. CDR3 bases: TGTGCCAGCAGTCGACAGGGACAGGGGATCGGGGAGCTGTTTTTT.

This clone was seen just once. This chain uses TRBV4-3 with TRBJ1-1; D unresolved. Germline V gene lookup returns CDR1 LGHNA and CDR2 YSLEER. The CDR3 totals 14 residues. The V end was cut by 0 bases, the J end by 2 bases, with 7 bases between. CDR3: CASSQDEGNTEAFF. As DNA, the CDR3 is TGCGCCAGCAGCCAAGATGAGGGAAACACTGAAGCTTTCTTT.

This clone was seen once. The chain recombines TRBV5-1 with TRBJ2-5, with D uncertain. CDR1 is SGHRS, CDR2 YFSETQ, per germline. The CDR3 covers 12 residues. The V end was cut by 5 bases, the J end by 4 bases, with 9 bases between. CDR3 bases: TGCGCCAGCAGAGAACCGGGAGAGACCCAGTACTTC. It is translated as CASREPGETQYF.

This sequence joins TRBV2 and TRBJ2-5; 9 nucleotides match TRBD2. Germline V gene lookup returns CDR1 SNHLY and CDR2 FYNNEI. The ends lost 7 bases at V and 7 bases at J; junction bases unmatched: 10. The CDR3 runs 14 residues. This CDR3 is CASTGGGDVGTQYF. The CDR3 DNA reads as TGTGCCAGCACTGGCGGGGGGGACGTCGGGACCCAGTACTTC.

CDR3 region: CASTGGLNTEAFF. CDR3 nucleotides: TGTGCCAGCACCGGGGGACTGAACACTGAAGCTTTCTTT. V usage is TRBV7-9 and J usage is TRBJ1-1; possibly TRBD1 for D (5 bases). The CDR3 extends over 13 amino acids. V lost 7 bases to trimming and J lost 0 bases, with 9 bases between them. Germline V gene sequence: CDR1 SEHNR, CDR2 FQNEAQ (reference sequence).

This rearrangement joins TRBV12-3 or TRBV12-4 to TRBJ2-5, with 9 bases matching TRBD1. With V trimmed by 7 bases and J by 4 bases, 4 bases remained unmatched. The CDR3 has 13 amino acids. For the CDR3, the DNA is TGTGCCAGCACACAGGGGGCGACAGAGACCCAGTACTTC. It translates to CASTQGATETQYF.

In this sample, this clone turned up once. This sequence joins TRBV19 and TRBJ1-2; possible D gene TRBD1, 6 bases. The germline V and J ends were trimmed by 8 bases and 4 bases, with 20 bases remaining between them. CDR1 and CDR2 (germline): LNHDA, SQIVND (reference sequence). The CDR3 spans 15 residues. CDR3 protein: CASSYKRGGGYGYTF. In DNA form, the CDR3 reads TGTGCCAGTTCCTATAAGCGCGGGGGCGGCTATGGCTACACCTTC. The full variable domain, in which reference TRBV19 and TRBJ1-2 provide the parts outside the CDR3, is DGGITQSPKYLFRKEGQNVTLSCEQNLNHDAMYWYRQDPGQGLRLIYYSQIVNDFQKGDIAEGYSVSREKKESFPLTVTSAQKNPTAFYLCASSYKRGGGYGYTFGSGTRLTVV.

V gene TRBV19 combines with J gene TRBJ1-1, with D perhaps TRBD1 (5 bases). The CDR3 consists of 17 residues. V was shortened by 3 bases and J by 4 bases, with 21 bases between the two germline ends. Germline assignment: CDR1 LNHDA and CDR2 SQIVND (reference sequence). The CDR3 nucleotides read TGTGCCAGTAGTATTCGCAGCGGCCGGGGCGTAGGCACTGAAGCTTTCTTT. It is translated as CASSIRSGRGVGTEAFF.

V gene TRBV7-2 combines with J gene TRBJ1-1; D gene unclear. Trimming took 5 bases from V and 5 from J, leaving 12 bases between them. Looked up from germline, CDR1 is SGHTA and CDR2 is FQGNSA. This CDR3 has 13 amino acids. In DNA, the CDR3 is TGTGCCAGCAGCCAAGGGTTATGGACTGAAGCTTTCTTT. This sequence encodes CASSQGLWTEAFF.

The chain joins TRBV5-1 to TRBJ2-7, with a weak D call TRBD1 (6 bases). CDR3 length: 14 residues. CDR1 is SGHRS, CDR2 YFSETQ, per germline. The germline V and J ends were trimmed by 2 bases and 10 bases, with 19 bases remaining between them. CDR3 DNA sequence: TGCGCCAGCAGCTTTTGGGGACAAGCCCCCGAACAGTACTTC. Its translation: CASSFWGQAPEQYF. Combining the CDR3 with reference TRBV5-1 and TRBJ2-7 gives the whole variable domain KAGVTQTPRYLIKTRGQQVTLSCSPISGHRSVSWYQQTPGQGLQFLFEYFSETQRNKGNFPGRFSGRQFSNSRSEMNVSTLELGDSALYLCASSFWGQAPEQYFGPGTRLTVT.

V gene TRBV30 combines with J gene TRBJ2-3, with 9 bases matching TRBD2. After removal of 1 base from V and 3 bases from J, the junction contained 5 bases not matched to a gene. The CDR3 loop spans 15 amino acids. Germline-derived CDR1 and CDR2 are GTSNPN and SVGIG (reference sequence). CDR3 sequence (DNA): TGTGCCTGGAGTGGTGCGGGGGGGATGACAGATACGCAGTATTTT. Translation: CAWSGAGGMTDTQYF.

The chain has TRBV4-1 and TRBJ2-7; perhaps TRBD2 as D (6 bases). Germline loops: CDR1 MGHRA, CDR2 YSYEKL. V was cut by 4 bases and J by 2 bases, with 24 bases left in between. CDR3 length equals 18 residues. Written as DNA, the CDR3 is TGCGCCAGCAGCCCTAATTCAGGCAGGAGGGGAGGTACCTACGAGCAGTACTTC. The encoded protein is CASSPNSGRRGGTYEQYF.

The CDR3 reads CASGVHTEAFF. The CDR3 DNA follows: TGTGCTAGCGGGGTTCACACTGAAGCTTTCTTT. V usage is TRBV7-2 and J usage is TRBJ1-1; D gene ambiguous. Germline values: CDR1 SGHTA, CDR2 FQGNSA. The CDR3 has 11 residues.

The rearrangement links TRBV19 to TRBJ1-5; 10 positions match TRBD1. The V gene's germline CDR1 is LNHDA and CDR2 SQIVND (reference sequence). V was clipped by 7 bases and J by 5 bases; unmatched bases: 14. The CDR3 has 17 amino acids. CDR3 coding DNA: TGTGCCAGTACCCTCAGGGGGGCCGGGACAGGGGATCAGCCCCAGCATTTT. It translates to CASTLRGAGTGDQPQHF. The whole variable domain, filled in from reference TRBV19 and TRBJ1-5, reads DGGITQSPKYLFRKEGQNVTLSCEQNLNHDAMYWYRQDPGQGLRLIYYSQIVNDFQKGDIAEGYSVSREKKESFPLTVTSAQKNPTAFYLCASTLRGAGTGDQPQHFGDGTRLSIL.

V usage is TRBV7-2 and J usage is TRBJ2-3, with 10 bases aligning to TRBD2. In germline, CDR1 is SGHTA, CDR2 FQGNSA. V lost 3 bases to trimming and J lost 2 bases; unmatched junction nucleotides: 8. The CDR3 extends over 17 amino acids. Here the CDR3 reads CASSFGLAGEFTDTQYF. As DNA, the CDR3 is TGTGCCAGCAGCTTTGGCCTAGCGGGGGAATTCACAGATACGCAGTATTTT.

The chain couples TRBV27 to TRBJ1-2; a weak D match, TRBD1 (5 bases). V was shortened by 1 base and J by 0 bases, with 9 bases between the two germline ends. The CDR3 has 15 residues. Germline loops: CDR1 MNHEY, CDR2 SMNVEV (reference sequence). CDR3 coding DNA: TGTGCCAGCAGTTTATTCGCAGGGTCTAACTATGGCTACACCTTC. It is translated as CASSLFAGSNYGYTF.